The TCR beta chain described here comes from a study of control samples from healthy donors and cancer patients. TCRdb's copy holds only in-frame clones and misses some; the assay was immunoSEQ multiplex PCR. The table lists over 80,000 clones, 85% of them singletons, with roughly 18% in the top ten. V lost 6 bases and J lost 3, with 10 bases in between. The V gene's germline CDR1 is LNHDA and CDR2 SQIVND (reference sequence). The CDR3 extends over 13 amino acids. This sequence originates from a man aged 25-45 years in good health. The chain carries TRBV19 and TRBJ2-3; maybe TRBD2 (6 bases). Sequencing was carried out using blood. CDR3 region: CASREGGTDTQYF. CDR3 DNA: TGTGCCAGTAGGGAGGGTGGGACAGATACGCAGTATTTT.